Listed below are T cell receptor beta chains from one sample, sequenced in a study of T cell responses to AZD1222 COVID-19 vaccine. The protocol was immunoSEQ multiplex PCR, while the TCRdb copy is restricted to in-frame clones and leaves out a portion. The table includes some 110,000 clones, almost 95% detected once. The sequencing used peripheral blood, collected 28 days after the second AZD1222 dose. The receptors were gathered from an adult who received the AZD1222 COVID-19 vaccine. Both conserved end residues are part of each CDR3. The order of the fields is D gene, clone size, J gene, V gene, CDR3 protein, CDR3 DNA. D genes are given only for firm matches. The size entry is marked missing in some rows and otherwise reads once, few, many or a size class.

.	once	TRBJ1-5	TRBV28	CASSPASTNQPQHF	TGTGCCAGCAGTCCGGCCAGTACCAATCAGCCCCAGCATTTT
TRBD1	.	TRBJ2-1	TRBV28	CASSHLRTGLPYNEQFF	TGTGCCAGCAGTCACCTCCGGACAGGGTTACCCTACAATGAGCAGTTCTTC
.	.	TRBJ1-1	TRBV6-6	CASRPRGMNTEAFF	TGTGCCAGCAGACCCCGGGGAATGAACACTGAAGCTTTCTTT
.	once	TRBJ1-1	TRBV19	CASSIETVRKAFF	TGTGCCAGTAGTATAGAAACGGTACGGAAAGCTTTCTTT
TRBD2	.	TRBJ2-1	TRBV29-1	CSVAPRGSWNEQFF	TGCAGCGTCGCGCCGCGGGGGAGTTGGAATGAGCAGTTCTTC
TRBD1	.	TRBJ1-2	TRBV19	CVSGTGGADYGYTF	TGTGTTTCCGGGACAGGGGGCGCAGACTATGGCTACACCTTC
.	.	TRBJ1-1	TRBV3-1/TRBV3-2	CASSQVSDTEAFF	TGTGCCAGCAGCCAAGTGTCGGACACTGAAGCTTTCTTT
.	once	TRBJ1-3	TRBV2	CASSAGHLSGNTIYF	TGTGCCAGCAGTGCTGGACACCTCTCTGGAAACACCATATATTTT
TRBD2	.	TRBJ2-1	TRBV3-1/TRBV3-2	CASSLAGGDEQFF	TGTGCCAGCAGCCTTGCGGGAGGGGATGAGCAGTTCTTC
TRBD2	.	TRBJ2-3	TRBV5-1	CASSLGTSGTDTQYF	TGCGCCAGCAGCTTGGGGACTAGCGGCACAGATACGCAGTATTTT
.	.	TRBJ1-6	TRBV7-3	CASSLRPTGIEGYNSPLHF	TGTGCCAGCAGCTTAAGACCAACAGGGATTGAAGGCTATAATTCACCCCTCCACTTT
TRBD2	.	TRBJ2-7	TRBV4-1	CASSQPRGGRGYEQYF	TGCGCCAGCAGCCAACCCCGGGGGGGACGAGGCTACGAGCAGTACTTC
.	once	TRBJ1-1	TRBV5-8	CASSRTKLGTEAFF	TGTGCCAGCAGTCGGACAAAACTGGGCACTGAAGCTTTCTTT
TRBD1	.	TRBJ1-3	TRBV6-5	CATRDRGFSGNTIYF	TGTGCCACCAGGGACAGGGGATTCTCTGGAAACACCATATATTTT
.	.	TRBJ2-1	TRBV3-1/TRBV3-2	CASSHPPQGNEQFF	TGTGCCAGCAGCCACCCCCCACAGGGTAATGAGCAGTTCTTC
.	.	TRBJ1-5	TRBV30	CAWGSQGLNQPQHF	TGTGCCTGGGGGAGTCAGGGGTTGAATCAGCCCCAGCATTTT
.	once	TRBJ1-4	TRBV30	CAWTPGPHEKLFF	TGTGCCTGGACCCCGGGACCCCATGAAAAACTGTTTTTT
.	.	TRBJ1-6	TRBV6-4	CASSEGTDNSPLHF	TGTGCCAGCAGTGAGGGGACGGATAATTCACCCCTCCACTTT
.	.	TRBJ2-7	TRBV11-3	CASSGSQSYEQYF	TGTGCCAGCAGCGGGAGTCAATCCTACGAGCAGTACTTC
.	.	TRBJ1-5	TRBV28	CASSFSQPQHF	TGTGCCAGCAGTTTCTCACAGCCCCAGCATTTT
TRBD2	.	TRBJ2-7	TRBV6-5	CASRHRGGSEQYF	TGTGCCAGCCGACACCGGGGGGGGTCCGAGCAGTACTTC
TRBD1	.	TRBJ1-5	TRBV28	CASSFFGLTGGIGNQPQHF	TGTGCCAGCAGTTTTTTTGGTTTAACAGGGGGCATCGGCAATCAGCCCCAGCATTTT
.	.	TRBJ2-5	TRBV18	CASSQETQYF	TGTGCCAGCTCACAGGAGACCCAGTACTTC
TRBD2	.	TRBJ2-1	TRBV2	CASSGHVASGSFDEQFF	TGTGCCAGCAGTGGCCACGTAGCTAGCGGGAGTTTCGATGAGCAGTTCTTC
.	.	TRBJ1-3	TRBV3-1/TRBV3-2	CASSRGSGNTIYF	TGTGCCAGCAGCCGGGGCTCTGGAAACACCATATATTTT
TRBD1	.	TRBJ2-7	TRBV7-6	CASSPDRGAEQYF	TGTGCCAGCAGTCCGGACAGGGGGGCCGAGCAGTACTTC
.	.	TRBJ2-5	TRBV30	CAWSVLGAETQYF	TGTGCCTGGAGTGTACTGGGAGCAGAGACCCAGTACTTC
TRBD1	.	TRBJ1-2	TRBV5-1	CASSVGQGSYGYTF	TGCGCCAGCAGCGTGGGACAGGGTTCCTATGGCTACACCTTC
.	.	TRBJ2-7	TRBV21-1	CARDSRSYEQYF	TGTGCGAGGGACTCCCGTTCCTACGAGCAGTACTTC
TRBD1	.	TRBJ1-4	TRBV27	CASSLSRDRGSGKLFF	TGTGCCAGCAGTTTATCGCGGGACAGGGGTTCGGGAAAACTGTTTTTT
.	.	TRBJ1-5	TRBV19	CASSIDPNSNQPQHF	TGTGCCAGTAGTATAGACCCAAATAGCAATCAGCCCCAGCATTTT
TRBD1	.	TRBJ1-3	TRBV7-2	CASSLDGTAGNTIYF	TGTGCCAGCAGCTTAGATGGGACAGCCGGAAACACCATATATTTT
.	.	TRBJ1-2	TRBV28	CASSLGIYYGYTF	TGTGCCAGCAGTCTTGGCATTTACTATGGCTACACCTTC
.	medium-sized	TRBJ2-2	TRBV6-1	CASSDRDTGELFF	TGTGCCAGCAGTGACAGGGACACCGGGGAGCTGTTTTTT
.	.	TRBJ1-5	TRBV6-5	CASRQGFSDRPQHF	TGTGCCAGCAGACAGGGATTTTCCGATCGGCCCCAGCATTTT
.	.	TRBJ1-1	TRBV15	CATSRPLMSTEAFF	TGTGCCACCAGCAGGCCCCTGATGAGCACTGAAGCTTTCTTT
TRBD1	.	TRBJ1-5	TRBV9	CASSVGQGKNQPQHF	TGTGCCAGCAGCGTAGGACAGGGCAAAAATCAGCCCCAGCATTTT
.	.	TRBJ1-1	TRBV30	CAWSQRDGAFF	TGTGCCTGGAGTCAACGAGACGGAGCTTTCTTT
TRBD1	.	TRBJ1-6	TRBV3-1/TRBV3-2	CASTRQGVDSPLHF	TGTGCCAGCACCCGACAGGGTGTCGATTCACCCCTCCACTTT